Listed below are T cell receptor beta chains from one sample, sequenced in a study of blood T cell repertoires in COVID-19. Only in-frame clones appear in the TCRdb table, and some are missing; sequencing was by immunoSEQ multiplex PCR. The sample has over 140,000 clones; almost 80% are singletons. What was sequenced was PBMCs or T cells enriched from blood (not recorded which). Receptors originate from a woman in her forties or fifties who had recovered from COVID-19. CDR3s include the opening cysteine and the closing phenylalanine or tryptophan. The D gene is left open where the match is weak. Expanded clones get a size class; other rows say once, few or many, or leave the size out.

J gene: TRBJ2-7; D gene: TRBD2; V gene: TRBV2; clone size: -; CDR3 DNA: TGTGCCAGCAGTCCCCCAGCGGGATCTCGGGAGCAGTACTTC; CDR3 protein: CASSPPAGSREQYF
J gene: TRBJ2-6; D gene: TRBD1; V gene: TRBV19; clone size: -; CDR3 DNA: TGTGCCAGTAGAGACAGGGCTGGGGCCAACGTCCTGACTTTC; CDR3 protein: CASRDRAGANVLTF
J gene: TRBJ2-2; D gene: TRBD1; V gene: TRBV10-3; clone size: few; CDR3 DNA: TGTGCCATCAGCGCCGGGACAGGGCCTACTATTAACACCGGGGAGCTGTTTTTT; CDR3 protein: CAISAGTGPTINTGELFF
J gene: TRBJ1-2; D gene: -; V gene: TRBV2; clone size: -; CDR3 DNA: TGTGCCAGCAGTTCTTTGCAGGATCGAGGCTACACCTTC; CDR3 protein: CASSSLQDRGYTF
J gene: TRBJ2-1; D gene: TRBD2; V gene: TRBV6-5; clone size: -; CDR3 DNA: TGTGCCAGCAATTCCGGACTAGCGGGAGACAATGAGCAGTTCTTC; CDR3 protein: CASNSGLAGDNEQFF
J gene: TRBJ2-1; D gene: -; V gene: TRBV9; clone size: -; CDR3 DNA: TGTGCCAGCAGCGTGAGTAGCGGCGGTCAAGGGTCCTACAATGAGCAGTTCTTC; CDR3 protein: CASSVSSGGQGSYNEQFF
J gene: TRBJ2-7; D gene: -; V gene: TRBV7-3; clone size: -; CDR3 DNA: TGTGCCAGCAGCGTCTACCCGAGCTCCTACGAGCAGTACTTC; CDR3 protein: CASSVYPSSYEQYF
J gene: TRBJ2-4; D gene: -; V gene: TRBV4-1; clone size: -; CDR3 DNA: TGCGCCAGCAGCCAAGATTCAGGGAACATTCAGTACTTC; CDR3 protein: CASSQDSGNIQYF
J gene: TRBJ2-3; D gene: TRBD2; V gene: TRBV2; clone size: -; CDR3 DNA: TGTGCCAGCAGTCAAACGGGGGGGCCGTTAGATACGCAGTATTTT; CDR3 protein: CASSQTGGPLDTQYF
J gene: TRBJ2-5; D gene: -; V gene: TRBV2; clone size: -; CDR3 DNA: TGTGCCAGCAGTGTATGGGGGAGGGGGATCGAGACCCAGTACTTC; CDR3 protein: CASSVWGRGIETQYF
J gene: TRBJ2-3; D gene: TRBD2; V gene: TRBV14; clone size: -; CDR3 DNA: TGTGCCACCTCGATCCGGGCGGGAGTTGGCACAGATACGCAGTATTTT; CDR3 protein: CATSIRAGVGTDTQYF
J gene: TRBJ2-1; D gene: TRBD2; V gene: TRBV9; clone size: -; CDR3 DNA: TGTGCCAGCAGCGTCCGGCCCCGGGAGGTCTACAATGAGCAGTTCTTC; CDR3 protein: CASSVRPREVYNEQFF
J gene: TRBJ2-2; D gene: -; V gene: TRBV9; clone size: -; CDR3 DNA: TGTGCCAGCAGCGTAGTTCCCTCTAACACCGGGGAGCTGTTTTTT; CDR3 protein: CASSVVPSNTGELFF
J gene: TRBJ2-7; D gene: TRBD1; V gene: TRBV29-1; clone size: -; CDR3 DNA: TGCAGCGTTGAAGCCGCCGCAGGGGGCTCCTACGAGCAGTACTTC; CDR3 protein: CSVEAAAGGSYEQYF
J gene: TRBJ1-2; D gene: TRBD1; V gene: TRBV29-1; clone size: many; CDR3 DNA: TGCAGCGTGGGACAGAATTTAAACTATGGCTACACCTTC; CDR3 protein: CSVGQNLNYGYTF
J gene: TRBJ1-5; D gene: -; V gene: TRBV6-6; clone size: few; CDR3 DNA: TGTGCCAGCAGTCCTCGCCGACAGACTCAAGGGGGTTGGAGCAATCAGCCCCAGCATTTT; CDR3 protein: CASSPRRQTQGGWSNQPQHF
J gene: TRBJ1-1; D gene: -; V gene: TRBV29-1; clone size: few; CDR3 DNA: TGCAGCGTCCCGATTAAACAGGGAACTATGACTGAAGCTTTCTTT; CDR3 protein: CSVPIKQGTMTEAFF
J gene: TRBJ1-1; D gene: -; V gene: TRBV5-1; clone size: -; CDR3 DNA: TGCGCCAGCAGCCAACAGGGACTAGACACTGAAGCTTTCTTT; CDR3 protein: CASSQQGLDTEAFF
J gene: TRBJ2-5; D gene: TRBD2; V gene: TRBV29-1; clone size: -; CDR3 DNA: TGCAGCGTTGAAATAGCGGGAGTTCTACAAGAGACCCAGTACTTC; CDR3 protein: CSVEIAGVLQETQYF
J gene: TRBJ2-1; D gene: TRBD2; V gene: TRBV5-1; clone size: -; CDR3 DNA: TGCGCCAGCAGCTTATCGACTAGCGGGGGAAACAATGAGCAGTTCTTC; CDR3 protein: CASSLSTSGGNNEQFF
J gene: TRBJ1-2; D gene: -; V gene: TRBV28; clone size: -; CDR3 DNA: TGTGCCAGCAGTATTCCCTTTGACTATGGCTACACCTTC; CDR3 protein: CASSIPFDYGYTF
J gene: TRBJ2-1; D gene: TRBD2; V gene: TRBV29-1; clone size: -; CDR3 DNA: TGCAGCGGAACTACTAGCGGGACTTCCTACAATGAGCAGTTCTTC; CDR3 protein: CSGTTSGTSYNEQFF
J gene: TRBJ1-5; D gene: -; V gene: TRBV9; clone size: -; CDR3 DNA: TGTGCCAGCAGCGTATCCGAGTATCAGCCCCAGCATTTT; CDR3 protein: CASSVSEYQPQHF
J gene: TRBJ1-1; D gene: TRBD1; V gene: TRBV19; clone size: -; CDR3 DNA: TGTGCCAGTAGTACCTGGACAGGGAGGGGGAACACTGAAGCTTTCTTT; CDR3 protein: CASSTWTGRGNTEAFF
J gene: TRBJ1-5; D gene: -; V gene: TRBV15; clone size: once; CDR3 DNA: TGTGCCACCAGATCACCGGGACAAAATCAGCCCCAGCATTTT; CDR3 protein: CATRSPGQNQPQHF
J gene: TRBJ2-3; D gene: TRBD2; V gene: TRBV27; clone size: -; CDR3 DNA: TGTGCCAGCACCCGACTAGCGGGAGGCACAGATACGCAGTATTTT; CDR3 protein: CASTRLAGGTDTQYF
J gene: TRBJ2-1; D gene: TRBD2; V gene: TRBV11-2; clone size: -; CDR3 DNA: TGTGCCAGCAGCTTTAGCGGGTCTAATGAGCAGTTCTTC; CDR3 protein: CASSFSGSNEQFF
J gene: TRBJ1-2; D gene: TRBD1; V gene: TRBV6-5; clone size: -; CDR3 DNA: TGTGCCAGAGGACAGGGGGCGGGTGGCTACACCTTC; CDR3 protein: CARGQGAGGYTF
J gene: TRBJ1-2; D gene: -; V gene: TRBV7-9; clone size: -; CDR3 DNA: TGTGCCAGCAGCGAGGAGGACTTCTATGGCTACACCTTC; CDR3 protein: CASSEEDFYGYTF
J gene: TRBJ1-6; D gene: -; V gene: TRBV28; clone size: once; CDR3 DNA: TGTGCCAGCAGTCCACCGACTGGCATCAATTCACCCCTCCACTTT; CDR3 protein: CASSPPTGINSPLHF
J gene: TRBJ2-1; D gene: -; V gene: TRBV3-1/TRBV3-2; clone size: -; CDR3 DNA: TGTGCCAGCAGCCAAGATGGGAGCGGCCATGACAATGAGCAGTTCTTC; CDR3 protein: CASSQDGSGHDNEQFF
J gene: TRBJ2-3; D gene: TRBD2; V gene: TRBV2; clone size: -; CDR3 DNA: TGTGCCAGCAGCTCTACTAGCGTTACAGATACGCAGTATTTT; CDR3 protein: CASSSTSVTDTQYF
J gene: TRBJ2-1; D gene: -; V gene: TRBV9; clone size: -; CDR3 DNA: TGTGCCAGCAGCGTAGGTTTCCAGGGGGGTGAGCAGTTCTTC; CDR3 protein: CASSVGFQGGEQFF
J gene: TRBJ2-5; D gene: -; V gene: TRBV24-1; clone size: -; CDR3 DNA: TGTGCCACCGTCTACGATGGACAGATCGGGGTAGAGACCCAGTACTTC; CDR3 protein: CATVYDGQIGVETQYF
J gene: TRBJ1-2; D gene: -; V gene: TRBV6-5; clone size: few; CDR3 DNA: TGTGCCAGCAGTCCCGAGACTGGGAGCTATGGCTACACCTTC; CDR3 protein: CASSPETGSYGYTF
J gene: TRBJ2-7; D gene: -; V gene: TRBV19; clone size: once; CDR3 DNA: TGTGCCAGTAGCTGGACATCCGACTACGAGCAGTACTTC; CDR3 protein: CASSWTSDYEQYF
J gene: TRBJ2-2; D gene: TRBD2; V gene: TRBV10-3; clone size: -; CDR3 DNA: TGTGCCATCACTGGGACTAGCGTAACCGGGGAGCTGTTTTTT; CDR3 protein: CAITGTSVTGELFF
J gene: TRBJ2-1; D gene: TRBD2; V gene: TRBV9; clone size: -; CDR3 DNA: TGTGCCAGCTCACCGCGGGAGAAATCATACAATGAGCAGTTCTTC; CDR3 protein: CASSPREKSYNEQFF
J gene: TRBJ2-5; D gene: -; V gene: TRBV11-3; clone size: -; CDR3 DNA: TGTGCCAGCAGCTTAGCCTTCGGGGACAAAGAGACCCAGTACTTC; CDR3 protein: CASSLAFGDKETQYF
J gene: TRBJ2-1; D gene: -; V gene: TRBV2; clone size: -; CDR3 DNA: TGTGCCAGCAGACTTAGCGGCCTATACAATGAGCAGTTCTTC; CDR3 protein: CASRLSGLYNEQFF
J gene: TRBJ2-2; D gene: TRBD1; V gene: TRBV9; clone size: -; CDR3 DNA: TGTGCCAGCAGCGAGACAGGGGGGGACACCGGGGAGCTGTTTTTT; CDR3 protein: CASSETGGDTGELFF
J gene: TRBJ1-3; D gene: -; V gene: TRBV30; clone size: -; CDR3 DNA: TGTGCCTGGAGTGTACAAAGTTCTCCGGGAAACACCATATATTTT; CDR3 protein: CAWSVQSSPGNTIYF
J gene: TRBJ2-3; D gene: TRBD1; V gene: TRBV6-2/TRBV6-3; clone size: -; CDR3 DNA: TGTGCCAGCGGCCCTAGGACAGGGTTGGATACGCAGTATTTT; CDR3 protein: CASGPRTGLDTQYF
J gene: TRBJ1-1; D gene: -; V gene: TRBV12-3/TRBV12-4; clone size: -; CDR3 DNA: TGTGCCAGCATCCTAGGGGCTTGGGGTGAAGCTTTCTTT; CDR3 protein: CASILGAWGEAFF
J gene: TRBJ2-3; D gene: -; V gene: TRBV27; clone size: -; CDR3 DNA: TGTGCCAGCAGTTTTCTCGGACCTAAAGGGGGGGATGATACGCAGTATTTT; CDR3 protein: CASSFLGPKGGDDTQYF
J gene: TRBJ2-1; D gene: -; V gene: TRBV4-1; clone size: -; CDR3 DNA: TGCGCCAGCAGCCAAGATGAGAATGAGCAGTTCTTC; CDR3 protein: CASSQDENEQFF
J gene: TRBJ2-3; D gene: -; V gene: TRBV6-5; clone size: -; CDR3 DNA: TGTGCCACCACGACACTAGGCACAGATACGCAGTATTTT; CDR3 protein: CATTTLGTDTQYF
J gene: TRBJ1-3; D gene: -; V gene: TRBV4-2; clone size: -; CDR3 DNA: TGTGCCAGCAGCCACACAGGTAGTCGAAGAAACACCATATATTTT; CDR3 protein: CASSHTGSRRNTIYF
J gene: TRBJ1-5; D gene: -; V gene: TRBV29-1; clone size: -; CDR3 DNA: TGCAGCGTTGGGGAGCCTAATAGCAATCAGCCCCAGCATTTT; CDR3 protein: CSVGEPNSNQPQHF
J gene: TRBJ1-6; D gene: -; V gene: TRBV6-6; clone size: -; CDR3 DNA: TGTGCCAGCAGTCCCGACGGGGGAGTTTCACCCCTCCACTTT; CDR3 protein: CASSPDGGVSPLHF
J gene: TRBJ2-2; D gene: TRBD2; V gene: TRBV5-1; clone size: once; CDR3 DNA: TGCGCCAGCAGCTACGGACTAGCGGGAGGTTACACCGGGGAGCTGTTTTTT; CDR3 protein: CASSYGLAGGYTGELFF
J gene: TRBJ2-3; D gene: -; V gene: TRBV10-3; clone size: -; CDR3 DNA: TGTGCCATCAAGGAGAGTGCAGATACGCAGTATTTT; CDR3 protein: CAIKESADTQYF
J gene: TRBJ2-6; D gene: TRBD2; V gene: TRBV2; clone size: -; CDR3 DNA: TGTGCCAGCAGGCGGGGACTAGCGGGGGTCCGCTCTGGGGCCAACGTCCTGACTTTC; CDR3 protein: CASRRGLAGVRSGANVLTF
J gene: TRBJ2-7; D gene: -; V gene: TRBV11-3; clone size: -; CDR3 DNA: TGTGCCAGCAGCCGAAGGGGGCCAGGGGGGTCCTACGAGCAGTACTTC; CDR3 protein: CASSRRGPGGSYEQYF
J gene: TRBJ1-1; D gene: -; V gene: TRBV5-1; clone size: -; CDR3 DNA: TGCGCCAGCAGCTTGGGGGCCCGAGTGAACACTGAAGCTTTCTTT; CDR3 protein: CASSLGARVNTEAFF
J gene: TRBJ2-3; D gene: TRBD2; V gene: TRBV7-3; clone size: -; CDR3 DNA: TGTGCCAGCAGCTTTTTGAGTTCCGGCGGGAGAACAGATACGCAGTATTTT; CDR3 protein: CASSFLSSGGRTDTQYF
J gene: TRBJ2-4; D gene: TRBD1; V gene: TRBV19; clone size: -; CDR3 DNA: TGTGCCAGTAGCAAGACAGGGCGGGACATTCAGTACTTC; CDR3 protein: CASSKTGRDIQYF
J gene: TRBJ1-2; D gene: TRBD1; V gene: TRBV2; clone size: -; CDR3 DNA: TGTGCCAGCAGTGTTCTGGACAGGGGGGATGGCTACACCTTC; CDR3 protein: CASSVLDRGDGYTF